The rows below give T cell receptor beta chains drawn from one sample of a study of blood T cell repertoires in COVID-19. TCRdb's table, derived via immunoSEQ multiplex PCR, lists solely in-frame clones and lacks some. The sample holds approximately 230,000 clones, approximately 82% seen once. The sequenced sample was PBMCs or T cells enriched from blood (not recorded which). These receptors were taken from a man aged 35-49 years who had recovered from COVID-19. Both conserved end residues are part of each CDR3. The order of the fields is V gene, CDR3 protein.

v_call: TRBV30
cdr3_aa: CAWSVLGLDNSPLHF

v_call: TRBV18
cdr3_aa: CASSPPGSSYNEQFF

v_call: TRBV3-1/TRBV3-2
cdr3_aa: CASSQDLGGRGYTF

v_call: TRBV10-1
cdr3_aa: CASSPDRANTEAFF

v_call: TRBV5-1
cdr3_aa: CASSLEGRRDEQYF

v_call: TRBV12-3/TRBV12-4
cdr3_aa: CASSLTTNQPQHF

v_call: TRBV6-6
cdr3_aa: CASSYPQKYGYTF

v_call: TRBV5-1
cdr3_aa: CASSLAGAPNTGELFF

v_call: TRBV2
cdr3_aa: CASSLAGGRTGELFF

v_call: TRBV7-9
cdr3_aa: CASSLGLAGTDTQYF

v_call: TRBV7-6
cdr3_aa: CASSFLLAGLHEQYF

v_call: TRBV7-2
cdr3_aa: CASSLAPTGNTIYF

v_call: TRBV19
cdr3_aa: CASMPGVGNQPQHF

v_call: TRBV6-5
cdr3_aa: CASRSTGEAFF

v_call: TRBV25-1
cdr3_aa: CASSESSGRVDEQFF

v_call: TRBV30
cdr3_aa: CAWGRLYRDVPSGGYTF

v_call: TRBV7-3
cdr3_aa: CASSLYPPGQGPMNTEAFF

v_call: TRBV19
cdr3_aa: CASSLRDRGHYGYTF

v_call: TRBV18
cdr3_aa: CASSPGTAGNTIYF

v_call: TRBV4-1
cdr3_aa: CASSQGGVNEQFF

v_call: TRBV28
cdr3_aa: CASSQDQRQPGYTF

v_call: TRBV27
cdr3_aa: CASSFRGSPGETQYF

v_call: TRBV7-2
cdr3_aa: CASSLVGTGVGQPQHF

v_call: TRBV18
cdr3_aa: CASSPGTDYEQYF

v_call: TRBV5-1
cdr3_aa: CASSLGGRLSQETQYF

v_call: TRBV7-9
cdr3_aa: CASSLGGREGGYGYTF

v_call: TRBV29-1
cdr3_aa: CSARLGTGTPEAFF

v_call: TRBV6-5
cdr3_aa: CASSLLLAGGYEQYF

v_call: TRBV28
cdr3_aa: CASSGTGGAYTEAFF

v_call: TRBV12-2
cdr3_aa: CASRLDGLVRNEQFF

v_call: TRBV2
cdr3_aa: CASSATGSYYGYTF